One and the same sample provided the 15 T cell receptor beta chains below, sequenced in a study of beta chain features in type 1 diabetes. Every isolated RNA sample was fully reverse transcribed, so sequencing captured expressed TCRB transcripts. Here immunoSEQ multiplex PCR was the method, and the copy in TCRdb shows in-frame clones only, minus some. The sample records 130,000 to 150,000 clones, about 10% being singletons. The specimen sequenced was naive CD4+ T cells from blood. The receptor source for this set is a man between 18 and 29 years old in good health.

This clone showed up many times. This chain joins TRBV18 and TRBJ2-7, with TRBD1 matching 9 bases. The germline V gene has CDR1 KGHSH and CDR2 LQKENI. The length of the CDR3 is 15 residues. With 3 bases clipped from V and 1 base from J, the junction kept 4 bases outside the gene matches. CDR3 bases: TGTGCCAGCTCACCGACCGGGACAGGGTCCTACGAGCAGTACTTC. This encodes CASSPTGTGSYEQYF.

The chain employs TRBV4-3 and TRBJ2-3, with TRBD2 as a possible D gene (6 bases). The CDR3 totals 15 residues. The germline V gene encodes CDR1 LGHNA and CDR2 YSLEER. With 4 bases removed from V and 0 bases from J, the gap between germline ends came to 11 bases. The CDR3 DNA is TGCGCCAGCAGCCGTCAGGAGGGAAGCACAGATACGCAGTATTTT. It encodes CASSRQEGSTDTQYF.

This clone was counted a few times. The V and J genes are TRBV6-5 and TRBJ1-4; 7 positions agree with TRBD1. CDR1 is MNHEY and CDR2 is SVGAGI in the germline V gene. CDR3 length equals 13 residues. The V gene end was trimmed by 6 bases and the J gene end by 6 bases; junction bases not matched to a gene: 4. CDR3 in amino acids: CASRIGTDEKLFF. CDR3 DNA sequence: TGTGCCAGCAGAATCGGGACAGATGAAAAACTGTTTTTT.

This clone showed up just a few times. V and J are TRBV25-1 and TRBJ2-6, with 9 bases identical to TRBD1. The CDR3 spans 17 residues. Per the germline V gene, CDR1 is MGHDK and CDR2 is SYGVNS. The V and J ends lost 6 bases and 0 bases, in that order; junction bases with no gene match: 6. This chain's CDR3 is CASRPGQGLSGANVLTF. The CDR3 region has the DNA TGTGCCAGCAGACCGGGACAGGGCCTCTCTGGGGCCAACGTCCTGACTTTC.

This clone has a handful of counts. This rearrangement joins TRBV19 to TRBJ2-7; TRBD2 might be the D (5 bases). The CDR3 is made up of 14 amino acids. Germline V CDR1 and CDR2: LNHDA, SQIVND (reference sequence). The CDR3 DNA is TGTGCTAGCAAACGGGGTCCGAGCTCCTACGAGCAGTACTTC. Encoded protein: CASKRGPSSYEQYF.

This chain links TRBV6-6 with TRBJ2-2, with D perhaps TRBD1 (6 bases). CDR1 and CDR2 from the germline V gene are MNHNY and SVGAGI (reference sequence). V lost 2 bases to trimming and J lost 2 bases, with 9 bases between them. CDR3 size: 15 residues. CDR3 in amino acids: CASSYRTVNTGELFF. The CDR3 bases are TGTGCCAGCAGTTACCGGACAGTTAACACCGGGGAGCTGTTTTTT.

This clone appeared a few times. The rearrangement joins TRBV27 to TRBJ2-5, with 9 nucleotides matching TRBD2. Trimming cost V 0 bases and J 5 bases; bases outside gene matches: 4. The CDR3 length is 15 residues. Germline assignment: CDR1 MNHEY and CDR2 SMNVEV (reference sequence). DNA for the CDR3: TGTGCCAGCAGTTTATCGTCTAGCGGGGCGGAGACCCAGTACTTC. Its protein product is CASSLSSSGAETQYF.

The rearrangement links TRBV7-2 to TRBJ1-5, with 9 nucleotides matching TRBD1. CDR3 length: 19 residues. V dropped 2 bases and J dropped 0; count of bases not matched to a gene: 11. The germline CDR1 and CDR2 sequences are SGHTA and FQGNSA. This CDR3 reads CASSLTGTGIRYSNQPQHF. CDR3 nucleotides: TGTGCCAGCAGCTTAACCGGGACAGGGATTCGTTATAGCAATCAGCCCCAGCATTTT. Combining the CDR3 with reference TRBV7-2 and TRBJ1-5 gives the whole variable domain GAGVSQSPSNKVTEKGKDVELRCDPISGHTALYWYRQSLGQGLEFLIYFQGNSAPDKSGLPSDRFSAERTGGSVSTLTIQRTQQEDSAVYLCASSLTGTGIRYSNQPQHFGDGTRLSIL.

This clone was recorded a few times. The CDR3 spells CASTLRYEQYF. The CDR3 DNA sequence: TGTGCCAGCACGCTGCGATACGAGCAGTACTTC. V is TRBV5-8 and J is TRBJ2-7, with D hard to call. The germline V gene has CDR1 SGHTS and CDR2 YDEGEE. This CDR3 region has 11 residues. Trimming shortened V by 6 bases and J by 4 bases, and 8 bases separated the two germline ends. The full variable domain, in which reference TRBV5-8 and TRBJ2-7 provide the parts outside the CDR3, is EAGVTQSPTHLIKTRGQQATLRCSPISGHTSVYWYQQALGLGLQFLLWYDEGEERNRGNFPPRFSGRQFPNYSSELNVNALELEDSALYLCASTLRYEQYFGPGTRLTVT.

This clone has more than one count but fewer than ten. The rearrangement links TRBV10-3 to TRBJ2-3, with 8 bases that match TRBD2. The V gene end was trimmed by 3 bases and the J gene end by 0 bases; junction bases not matched to a gene: 2. The germline V gene encodes CDR1 ENHRY and CDR2 SYGVKD. This CDR3 has 15 residues. The CDR3 DNA follows: TGTGCCATCAGTGAACAGCGGGGGAGCACAGATACGCAGTATTTT. Translation: CAISEQRGSTDTQYF.

The chain links TRBV5-1 to TRBJ1-5; D gene ambiguous. CDR1 is SGHRS and CDR2 is YFSETQ in the germline V gene. Trimming removed 0 bases from V and 2 bases from J, with 9 bases in between. The CDR3 contains 15 residues. CDR3 DNA: TGCGCCAGCAGCTTGGGCGGGATTGGCAATCAGCCCCAGCATTTT. Residues: CASSLGGIGNQPQHF.

In this sample, this clone turned up a few times. V is TRBV7-2 and J is TRBJ2-7; no definite D call. V was shortened by 8 bases and J by 3 bases, with 17 bases between the two germline ends. The CDR3 extends over 14 amino acids. Germline lookup yields CDR1 SGHTA and CDR2 FQGNSA. The CDR3 here is CASSYSFISYEQYF. For the CDR3, the DNA is TGTGCCAGCTCTTACAGCTTCATTAGCTACGAGCAGTACTTC.

This chain uses TRBV30 with TRBJ1-6, with D tentatively TRBD1 (6 bases). V shed 0 bases and J shed 1 base, with 10 bases lying between them. The CDR3 loop spans 16 amino acids. Germline V lookup: CDR1 GTSNPN, CDR2 SVGIG (reference sequence). In DNA form, the CDR3 reads TGTGCCTGGAGTGTAGGGGGGGCTTCCTATAATTCACCCCTCCACTTT. Residues: CAWSVGGASYNSPLHF.

This clone has just a few counts. The chain employs TRBV7-2 and TRBJ2-2; 9 bases line up with TRBD2. V was clipped by 5 bases and J by 4 bases; unmatched bases: 8. This CDR3 region has 16 residues. Germline CDR1 SGHTA, CDR2 FQGNSA. The CDR3 DNA follows: TGTGCCAGCAGCCAAGCGGGGGGCCAGAGCACCGGGGAGCTGTTTTTT. The encoded protein is CASSQAGGQSTGELFF. Full variable domain (outside the CDR3, taken from reference TRBV7-2 and TRBJ2-2): GAGVSQSPSNKVTEKGKDVELRCDPISGHTALYWYRQSLGQGLEFLIYFQGNSAPDKSGLPSDRFSAERTGGSVSTLTIQRTQQEDSAVYLCASSQAGGQSTGELFFGEGSRLTVL.

The chain links TRBV7-8 to TRBJ1-5, with TRBD1 matching 7 bases. The CDR3 covers 14 residues. Per germline, CDR1 SGHVS and CDR2 FQNEAQ. V trimming: 0 bases; J trimming: 4 bases; junction bases outside the gene matches: 0. The CDR3 DNA is TGTGCCAGCAGCTTAGCGACAGGGAATCAGCCCCAGCATTTT. It codes for CASSLATGNQPQHF.